This TCR beta chain comes out of a study of blood T cell repertoires in COVID-19. Cohorts were assigned according to the clinical history that participants reported. Two negative PCRs, clearance, or symptom resolution were required of recovered Cohort 3 donors. In the original analysis: Reference gene primer amplification gave estimated nucleated cell counts. Method: immunoSEQ multiplex PCR; TCRdb's copy keeps in-frame clones and lacks some. Clone size and V and J calls were adopted from that table, with D and trimming inferred from the DNA. The sample shows 150,000 to 200,000 clones, 75% to 85% of them seen only once. V trimming: 0 bases; J trimming: 1 base; junction bases outside the gene matches: 4. The CDR3 totals 16 residues. Germline lookup yields CDR1 SGHDN and CDR2 FVKESK.

The source of this sequence is a man between 40 and 49 years old who had recovered from COVID-19. The chain uses TRBV14 and TRBJ1-1; 8 bases are shared with TRBD1. Sequencing used PBMCs or T cells enriched from blood (not recorded which). The CDR3 spells CASSQDPGQGNTEAFF. DNA for the CDR3: TGTGCCAGCAGCCAAGATCCAGGACAGGGGAACACTGAAGCTTTCTTT.